This TCR beta chain derives from a study of a mutant IDH1 vaccine in newly diagnosed glioma (dated by TCRdb to about 2021). At the level of the whole study: The roughly 30 treated patients were approximately 62% male and about 40% female, with a mean age of roughly 40 years. Prior to enrollment, standard therapy consisting of radiotherapy alone, temozolomide alone, or radiochemotherapy with temozolomide had been administered to patients, with the combination being received by most patients. Six visits were used for peripheral blood collection: V03 (baseline), V05, V07, V10, V12 and V13. For exploratory analyses, longitudinal TCRB deep sequencing was carried out in about two dozen treated patients wherever samples were available. Results the study describes overall, beyond this receptor: Selection of PBMC samples for TCRB deep sequencing was based on availability. Immune responses induced by the vaccine were seen in around 93% of patients across multiple MHC alleles. Pseudoprogression seemed to be unrelated to changes in the top peripheral T cell clonotypes found by TCRB sequencing. It was noted by the authors that analyses of patient blood samples could not be reproduced owing to sample limitations.

The sample's time point label, in plain terms: baseline, week 1 (first vaccination visit). According to the study, the label for this sample's treatment or condition signals: pre-vaccination baseline after standard-of-care therapy. The donors had newly diagnosed IDH1-mutant astrocytomas of WHO grade 3 or 4 that showed loss of nuclear ATRX. The samples were drawn from NOA16, a multicentre, single-arm, open-label phase I trial in Germany that tested a mutant IDH1 peptide vaccine in humans for the first time. Blood drawn at visit V03 was used as the baseline sample for immunogenicity testing. Genomic DNA for TCRB sequencing was extracted from EDTA blood using the DNeasy Blood and Tissue Kit. The receptor library was made with the immunoSEQ multiplex PCR assay. Rearranged TCR beta chain sequences were amplified with the hsTCRB Kit following the manufacturer's protocol. Sequencing of TCRB libraries was carried out on an Illumina MiSeq. The authors processed their data as follows. The kit vendor's proprietary platform handled demultiplexing, trimming and gene mapping. TCRdb re-hosts the immuneACCESS table, in-frame sequences only. Its copies lack some clones; in the studies checked, an unresolved V gene accounts for under half of them, and the cause for the rest is not known. V, J and clone size are taken as reported in that table, and D and trimming were inferred from the DNA itself. The sample profile shows tens of thousands of clones; 70% to 90% of them were found once. About 4.9% of the sample belongs to the ten largest clones.

This clone was counted between two and nine times. Its antigen is unknown. There are no base qualities to consult, and no much larger clone falls within one base. The sequence was collected from a woman in her forties with glioma. The sequencing here drew on PBMCs, taken from a glioma patient treated with radiotherapy, temozolomide or both.

The bases read TGCGCCAGCAGCCAGGATACAGGGAACACTGAAGCTTTCTTT. Translated, it reads CASSQDTGNTEAFF. The chain links TRBV4-1 with TRBJ1-1; TRBD1 is a weak D gene call, 5 bases matching. As encoded in the germline V gene, CDR1 is MGHRA while CDR2 is YSYEKL. V is reduced by 3 bases and J by 1 base, leaving a spacing of 9 bases between them. Including cysteine and phenylalanine, the CDR3 has 14 amino acids. The entry retains the CDR3 DNA only, 42 bases that are in frame from base 1.